This record looks at one T cell receptor (beta chain) sequence and its context. The antigen remains undetermined. Baseline was the first blood sampling point, followed by cycle 4 day 1 and cycle 7 day 1. These data belong to a study of OX40 agonist ivuxolimab in advanced cancers. Study-level information: Every 2 weeks, ivuxolimab was infused into the patients intravenously at between 0.01 and 10 mg/kg. Findings and limits, study-wide: Partial responders receiving 0.1-3.0 mg/kg showed among the lowest clonal expansion.

TCRdb's table, derived via immunoSEQ multiplex PCR, lists solely in-frame clones and lacks some. The sample lists approximately 58,000 clones, more than 70% occurring once. Germline V gene lookup returns CDR1 SGHRS and CDR2 YFSETQ. The V end was cut by 3 bases, the J end by 1 base, with 16 bases between. The CDR3 runs 16 residues. Sequences were derived from CD4+ or CD8+ T cells sorted from blood, sampled in a trial of the OX40 agonist ivuxolimab. The chain carries TRBV5-1 and TRBJ2-5, with D possibly matching TRBD1 (6 bases). This TCR was sampled from an adult with an advanced solid tumor such as melanoma, head and neck, liver or kidney cancer. The CDR3 is CASSSQGPFSQETQYF. CDR3 DNA: TGCGCCAGCAGCTCACAGGGACCGTTTTCCCAAGAGACCCAGTACTTC.